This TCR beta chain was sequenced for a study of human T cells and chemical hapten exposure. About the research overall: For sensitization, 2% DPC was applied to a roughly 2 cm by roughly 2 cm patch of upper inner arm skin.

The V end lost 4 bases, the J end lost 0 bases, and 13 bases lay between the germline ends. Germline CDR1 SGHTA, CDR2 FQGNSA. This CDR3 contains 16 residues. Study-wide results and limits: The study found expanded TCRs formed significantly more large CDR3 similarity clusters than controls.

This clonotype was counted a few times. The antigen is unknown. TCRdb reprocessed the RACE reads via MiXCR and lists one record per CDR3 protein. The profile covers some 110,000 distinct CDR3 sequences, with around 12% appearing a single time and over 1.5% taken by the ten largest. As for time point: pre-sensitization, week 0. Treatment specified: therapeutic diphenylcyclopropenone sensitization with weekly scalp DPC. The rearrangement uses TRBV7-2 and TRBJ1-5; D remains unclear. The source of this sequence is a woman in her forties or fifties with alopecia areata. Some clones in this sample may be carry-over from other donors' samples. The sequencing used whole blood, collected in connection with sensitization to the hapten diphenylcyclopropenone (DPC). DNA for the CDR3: TGTGCCAGCAGCTCGGGCCTCCCGATTAGCAATCAGCCCCAGCATTTT. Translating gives CASSSGLPISNQPQHF.